These 3 T cell receptor beta chains came from one sample sequenced in a study of identical twins (dated by TCRdb to between 2015 and 2016). Receptors were amplified or captured by 5' RACE. Instrument used: Illumina HiSeq 2000. TCRdb passed the public sequencing reads through fastp at Q25 and MiXCR, retaining productive beta sequences. CDR3 protein duplicates are merged, each entry listing the most common genes and DNA. For this sample there are 1.5 million or so distinct CDR3 sequences; about 30% appear just once. The top ten clones comprise 0.25% to 0.3% of the sample. Sequences were obtained from cord blood. The receptors were sampled from a newborn girl in good health.

The chain has TRBV6-5 and TRBJ1-2; D not certain. V was trimmed by 10 bases and J by 7 bases, leaving 13 bases between them. From germline, CDR1 is MNHEY and CDR2 SVGAGI. The CDR3 spans 11 residues. Here the CDR3 DNA reads TGTGCCACCGCTGAGGATGGTGGCTACACCTTC. It yields the protein CATAEDGGYTF.

The chain has TRBV11-2 and TRBJ1-2, with D possibly matching TRBD1 (5 bases). CDR3 length equals 17 residues. Germline lookup yields CDR1 SGHAT and CDR2 FQNNGV. V gave up 5 bases and J gave up 6 bases, with 25 bases separating them. The CDR3 DNA follows: TGTGCCAGCAGCGCAAGCGGGACGGGCCGGCTTTGGGATGGCTACACCTTC. Its translation: CASSASGTGRLWDGYTF.

The chain employs TRBV14 and TRBJ2-3; 7 positions match TRBD2. Trimming took 4 bases from V and 0 from J; bases not matched to a gene: 7. Germline V gene lookup returns CDR1 SGHDN and CDR2 FVKESK. CDR3 size: 16 residues. The CDR3 DNA is TGTGCCAGCAGCCTCGATAGCGGGCCCAGCACAGATACGCAGTATTTT. Translation: CASSLDSGPSTDTQYF.